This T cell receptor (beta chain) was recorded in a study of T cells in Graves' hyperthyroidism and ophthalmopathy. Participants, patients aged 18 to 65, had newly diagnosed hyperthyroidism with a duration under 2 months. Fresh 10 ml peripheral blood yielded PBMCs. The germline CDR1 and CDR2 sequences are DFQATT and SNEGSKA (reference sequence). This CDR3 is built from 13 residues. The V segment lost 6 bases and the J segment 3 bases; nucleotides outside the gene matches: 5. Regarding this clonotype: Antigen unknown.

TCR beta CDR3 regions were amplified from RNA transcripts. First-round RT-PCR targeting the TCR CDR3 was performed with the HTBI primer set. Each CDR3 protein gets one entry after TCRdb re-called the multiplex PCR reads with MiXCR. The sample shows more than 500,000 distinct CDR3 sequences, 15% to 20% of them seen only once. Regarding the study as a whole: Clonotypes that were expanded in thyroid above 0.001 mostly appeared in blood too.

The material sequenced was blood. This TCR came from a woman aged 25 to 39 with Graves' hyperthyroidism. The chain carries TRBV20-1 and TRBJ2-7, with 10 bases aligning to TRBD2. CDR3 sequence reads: CSAPTSGIYEQYF. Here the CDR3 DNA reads TGCAGTGCCCCCACTAGCGGGATCTACGAGCAGTACTTC.